Below are 2 T cell receptor beta chains sequenced from a single sample in a study of shared clonotypes between healthy human individuals. Libraries were prepared by immunoSEQ multiplex PCR; TCRdb keeps only in-frame clonotypes and omits some of them. Of some 1 million clones detected, 75% appear once; the ten largest clones hold nearly 1.5%. The specimen sequenced was memory CD4+ T cells sorted from blood. Subset described: CD45RA-negative fraction. The receptors shown here come from a man younger than 35 in good health.

DNA of the CDR3: TGTGCCAGCAGCTCGGCCGGGGGGCCCCCGGATACGCAGTATTTT. It encodes CASSSAGGPPDTQYF. This chain connects TRBV11-3 to TRBJ2-3, with a tentative D call TRBD2 (7 bases). V was cut by 4 bases and J by 6 bases, with 17 bases left in between. In germline, CDR1 is SGHNT, CDR2 YENEEA. The CDR3 loop spans 15 amino acids.

This chain joins TRBV6-5 and TRBJ2-3, with D uncertain. The germline gives CDR1 MNHEY, CDR2 SVGAGI. Trimming removed 6 bases at V and 0 bases at J, with 13 bases between. This CDR3 has 15 residues. CDR3 in amino acids: CASRPSLASTDTQYF. CDR3 sequence (DNA): TGTGCCAGCAGACCCTCTCTCGCTAGCACAGATACGCAGTATTTT.